The following is a TCR beta chain sequence with its context. Its antigen is not known. PCR amplification relied on 60 Vbeta primers (plus 13 Jbeta primers). Clones were sequenced by immunoSEQ multiplex PCR, and TCRdb holds only the in-frame ones, with some missing. Of about 160,000 clones in the sample, under 75% were seen once. The data originate from a study of cytomegalovirus exposure and HLA in healthy donors. About the research overall: From HLA-typed donors, an early data release held about 92 million unique TCRs.

Study-wide results and limits: The classifier reportedly diagnosed cytomegalovirus status with high sensitivity and specificity. TCR beta V- and J-gene trimming was later associated with a missense DCLRE1C variant. A previous analysis found most TCR beta V segments productive roughly 90% or roughly 30% of the time.

Sequencing was performed on PBMCs. The receptor comes from a man aged 35 to 55 in good health and CMV-seropositive.

The CDR3 DNA sequence: TGTGCCAGCAGCCCTTCAGGGGTCAGCGATTCACCCCTCCACTTT. Residues: CASSPSGVSDSPLHF. The chain uses TRBV7-3 and TRBJ1-6; D might be TRBD1 (6 bases). V lost 5 bases, J lost 8 bases, and 16 bases lay in between. Germline V gives CDR1 SGHTA, CDR2 FQGTGA. This CDR3 region has 15 residues.